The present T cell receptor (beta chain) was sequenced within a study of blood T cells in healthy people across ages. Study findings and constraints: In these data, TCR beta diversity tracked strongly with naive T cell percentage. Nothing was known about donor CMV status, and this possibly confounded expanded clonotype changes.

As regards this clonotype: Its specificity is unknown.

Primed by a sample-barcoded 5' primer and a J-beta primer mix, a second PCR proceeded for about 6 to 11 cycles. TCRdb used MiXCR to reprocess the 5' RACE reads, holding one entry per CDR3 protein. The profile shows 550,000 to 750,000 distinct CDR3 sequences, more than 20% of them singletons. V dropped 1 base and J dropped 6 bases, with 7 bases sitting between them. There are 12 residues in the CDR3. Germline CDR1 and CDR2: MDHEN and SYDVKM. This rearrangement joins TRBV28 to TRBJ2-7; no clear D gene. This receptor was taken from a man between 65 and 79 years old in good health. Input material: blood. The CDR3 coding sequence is TGTGCCAGCAGTTTATTGGGATCCGAGCAGTACTTC. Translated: CASSLLGSEQYF.